This TCR beta chain derives from a study of control samples from healthy donors and cancer patients. The assay was immunoSEQ multiplex PCR, and TCRdb's table has in-frame clones only and misses some. The table has around 68,000 clones, about 80% seen once. This CDR3 contains 13 residues. CDR1 and CDR2 (germline): SGHDT, YYEEEE. With V trimmed by 4 bases and J by 10 bases, 11 bases remained unmatched. Sequences were obtained from blood. The rearrangement links TRBV5-6 to TRBJ2-7; 7 bases fit TRBD1. The clonotype comes from a man aged 50 to 59 in good health. CDR3 sequence (DNA): TGTGCCAGCAGCCAAGTGGTAGACAGGGCTCAGTACTTC. Translating it yields CASSQVVDRAQYF.